The 27 T cell receptor beta chains below were found in one sample sequenced in a study of CD8+ T cells in alopecia areata. RNA extraction was followed by reverse transcription into cDNA, which acted as the sequencing template. The assay was immunoSEQ multiplex PCR, and TCRdb's table has in-frame clones only and misses some. The sample has under 40,000 clones; about 60% are singletons. The sample comprised NKG2D-high CD8+ T cells sorted from blood. These receptors were taken from a human donor with alopecia areata.

Only a few counts were recorded for this clone. The chain recombines TRBV28 with TRBJ2-4; 7 bases are a match to TRBD1. Trimming cost V 3 bases and J 4 bases; bases outside gene matches: 18. This CDR3 is built from 19 residues. The germline gives CDR1 MDHEN, CDR2 SYDVKM. The CDR3 here is CASSFPAYSTGIGKNIQYF. The CDR3 DNA reads TGTGCCAGCAGTTTCCCGGCTTATTCGACAGGGATCGGGAAAAACATTCAGTACTTC. Full variable domain (missing parts from reference TRBV28 and TRBJ2-4): DVKVTQSSRYLVKRTGEKVFLECVQDMDHENMFWYRQDPGLGLRLIYFSYDVKMKEKGDIPEGYSVSREKKERFSLILESASTNQTSMYLCASSFPAYSTGIGKNIQYFGAGTRLSVL.

The V call is TRBV7-9, the J call TRBJ2-2, with TRBD2 matching 9 bases. Germline assignment: CDR1 SEHNR and CDR2 FQNEAQ (reference sequence). The junction had 4 bases not matched to a gene; V was cut back by 5 bases and J by 6 bases. The length of the CDR3 is 14 residues. The DNA of the CDR3 is TGTGCCAGCAGCGTTAGCGGGAGAGCCGGGGAGCTGTTTTTT. Amino acid sequence: CASSVSGRAGELFF.

This clone has only a few counts. This rearrangement joins TRBV4-3 to TRBJ1-2; TRBD1 matches 10 bases. The CDR3 loop spans 16 amino acids. Germline V CDR1 and CDR2: LGHNA, YSLEER. V lost 1 base to trimming and J lost 6 bases; unmatched junction nucleotides: 8. The CDR3 DNA is TGCGCCAGCAGCCAAGGGGGGACAGGGGCCCTTGATGGCTACACCTTC. The encoded protein is CASSQGGTGALDGYTF.

The genes are TRBV27 and TRBJ1-1; D may be TRBD1 (5 bases). The CDR3 is 15 amino acids. The V end was cut by 0 bases, the J end by 4 bases, with 12 bases between. CDR1 and CDR2 (germline): MNHEY, SMNVEV (reference sequence). The CDR3 coding sequence is TGTGCCAGCAGTTTATCGGAAAGGGGCCTCACTGAAGCTTTCTTT. Amino acid sequence: CASSLSERGLTEAFF.

V usage is TRBV27 and J usage is TRBJ2-1; the match to TRBD1 covers 8 bases. After removal of 5 bases from V and 2 bases from J, the junction contained 8 bases not matched to a gene. Looked up from germline, CDR1 is MNHEY and CDR2 is SMNVEV (reference sequence). CDR3 size: 16 residues. CDR3 loop: CASSARLQGAYNEQFF. In DNA form, the CDR3 reads TGTGCCAGCAGTGCCCGTTTACAGGGGGCCTACAATGAGCAGTTCTTC.

V usage is TRBV2 and J usage is TRBJ1-4; 11 nucleotides agree with TRBD1. Germline V gene data show CDR1 as SNHLY and CDR2 as FYNNEI. Unmatched junction bases numbered 4, after V lost 0 bases and J lost 7 bases. The CDR3 extends over 16 amino acids. The CDR3 DNA is TGTGCCAGCAGTGAAGCCCGGACAGGGGGCCGTGAAAAACTGTTTTTT. Encoded protein: CASSEARTGGREKLFF.

This clone was detected only a few times. The CDR3 nucleotides are TGTGCCACCAGCAGAGGGAGGGGGCATCAGCCCCAGCATTTT. This sequence encodes CATSRGRGHQPQHF. The chain joins TRBV15 to TRBJ1-5; 7 bases agree with TRBD1. With V trimmed by 1 base and J by 5 bases, 2 bases remained unmatched. This CDR3 contains 14 residues. Looked up from germline, CDR1 is LNHNV and CDR2 is YYDKDF (reference sequence).

J is TRBJ2-1 and V is TRBV7-2; 9 nucleotides line up with TRBD1. Losses at the gene ends were 4 bases for V and 9 bases for J; bases not matched to a gene: 19. The CDR3 contains 18 residues. Germline V CDR1 and CDR2: SGHTA, FQGNSA. The CDR3 DNA reads TGTGCCAGCAGCTCGGCGCGGCTTAGCCGGGACAGGGCATCTGAGCAGTTCTTC. It codes for CASSSARLSRDRASEQFF.

Comments on this clone: Other DNA sequences in this sample translate to the same CDR3. The genes are TRBV7-9 and TRBJ2-7; D uncertain. Germline CDR1 is SEHNR and CDR2 is FQNEAQ (reference sequence). The V end was cut by 5 bases, the J end by 2 bases, with 7 bases between. CDR3 length: 12 amino acids. DNA for the CDR3: TGTGCCAGCAGCCCCGGACCCTACGAGCAGTACTTC. Protein sequence: CASSPGPYEQYF.

The V call is TRBV27, the J call TRBJ2-2; TRBD2 might be the D (6 bases). Trimming cost V 5 bases and J 1 base, with 11 bases left between them. The CDR3 sequence is 15 residues long. From germline, CDR1 is MNHEY and CDR2 SMNVEV (reference sequence). The CDR3 DNA sequence: TGTGCCAGCAGTCGGGCGGGGAGGAACACCGGGGAGCTGTTTTTT. Its protein is CASSRAGRNTGELFF.

The chain carries TRBV29-1 and TRBJ2-2; D gene uncertain. Germline V CDR1 and CDR2: SQVTM, ANQGSEA. The CDR3 is 14 amino acids. Trimming stripped 3 bases from V and 2 bases from J, with 10 bases between. The CDR3 nucleotides read TGCAGCGTTGATGTACAGAGCAACACCGGGGAGCTGTTTTTT. This sequence encodes CSVDVQSNTGELFF.

This clone was counted between two and nine times. V usage is TRBV19 and J usage is TRBJ1-5; D may be TRBD1 (5 bases). The germline gives CDR1 LNHDA, CDR2 SQIVND (reference sequence). The CDR3 is made up of 13 amino acids. Between the trimmed V and J ends, which lost 8 bases and 1 base, there was a span of 9 bases. The CDR3 nucleotides read TGTGCCAGTTTCGCAGGGAGCAATCAGCCCCAGCATTTT. Translating gives CASFAGSNQPQHF. Filled out from reference TRBV19 and TRBJ1-5, the complete variable domain reads DGGITQSPKYLFRKEGQNVTLSCEQNLNHDAMYWYRQDPGQGLRLIYYSQIVNDFQKGDIAEGYSVSREKKESFPLTVTSAQKNPTAFYLCASFAGSNQPQHFGDGTRLSIL.

This chain uses TRBV10-3 with TRBJ1-3; D is ambiguous. V lost 10 bases to trimming and J lost 0 bases, with 25 bases between them. CDR1 and CDR2 (germline): ENHRY, SYGVKD. The CDR3 extends over 18 amino acids. The CDR3 sequence is CATQPGVWTGLSGNTIYF. CDR3 sequence (DNA): TGTGCCACCCAACCTGGGGTCTGGACCGGACTCTCTGGAAACACCATATATTTT.

This clone was counted once. CDR3 residues: CASSFDRGILYEQYF. For the CDR3, the DNA is TGTGCCAGCAGCTTCGACAGGGGGATACTTTACGAGCAGTACTTC. This chain links TRBV7-2 with TRBJ2-7; TRBD1 matches at 9 bases. With 3 bases clipped from V and 4 bases from J, the junction kept 7 bases outside the gene matches. The CDR3 sequence is 15 residues long. CDR1 SGHTA and CDR2 FQGNSA come from the germline V gene.

This chain links TRBV25-1 with TRBJ2-5; D gene uncertain. CDR3 length equals 14 residues. CDR1 is MGHDK, CDR2 SYGVNS, per germline. Trimming shortened V by 5 bases and J by 1 base, and 11 bases separated the two germline ends. The CDR3 DNA reads as TGTGCCAGCAGTTTACCCAGCGTCCAAGAGACCCAGTACTTC. Residues: CASSLPSVQETQYF.

The rearrangement links TRBV13 to TRBJ2-7, with 9 bases identical to TRBD1. The CDR3 consists of 15 residues. V shed 5 bases and J 4 bases; nucleotides not matched to a gene: 9. Germline assignment: CDR1 PRHDT and CDR2 FYEKMQ (reference sequence). The CDR3 protein is CASSLGTGRGYEQYF. CDR3 bases: TGTGCCAGCAGCCTTGGGACAGGGAGAGGGTACGAGCAGTACTTC.

This clone was seen a handful of times. The chain recombines TRBV28 with TRBJ1-5; 9 bases agree with TRBD1. Germline V gene sequence: CDR1 MDHEN, CDR2 SYDVKM. The CDR3 is made up of 17 amino acids. With V trimmed by 5 bases and J by 3 bases, 11 bases remained unmatched. The CDR3 loop is CASSPLMGQGNNQPQHF. DNA of the CDR3: TGTGCCAGCAGTCCGCTGATGGGACAGGGTAACAATCAGCCCCAGCATTTT. The full variable domain, rest sourced from reference TRBV28 and TRBJ1-5, is DVKVTQSSRYLVKRTGEKVFLECVQDMDHENMFWYRQDPGLGLRLIYFSYDVKMKEKGDIPEGYSVSREKKERFSLILESASTNQTSMYLCASSPLMGQGNNQPQHFGDGTRLSIL.

CDR3 DNA sequence: TGCGCCAGCAGCCAAGAAGGCTCCAGGGAAGTGTACAATGAGCAGTTCTTC. This codes for CASSQEGSREVYNEQFF. V and J are TRBV4-3 and TRBJ2-1, with a weak D call TRBD1 (5 bases). Trimming cost V 0 bases and J 4 bases, with 16 bases left between them. CDR1 is LGHNA and CDR2 is YSLEER in the germline V gene. CDR3 size: 17 residues.

This clone was recorded a few times. The chain links TRBV7-9 to TRBJ2-7, with D perhaps matching TRBD1 or TRBD2 (5 bases each). Germline V gives CDR1 SEHNR, CDR2 FQNEAQ (reference sequence). V was shortened by 4 bases and J by 2 bases, with 15 bases between the two germline ends. This CDR3 has 15 amino acids. The CDR3 DNA reads as TGTGCCAGCAGCTCCGGGACCTTAACGCCCTACGAGCAGTACTTC. Translating it yields CASSSGTLTPYEQYF.

The genes are TRBV2 and TRBJ2-3, with D perhaps matching TRBD2 (5 bases). Germline CDR1 reads SNHLY; CDR2 reads FYNNEI. The CDR3 loop spans 13 amino acids. Trimming took 4 bases from V and 9 from J, leaving 14 bases between them. The CDR3 region has the DNA TGTGCCAGCAGTGGGCCCGGGGAGCTGACGCAGTATTTT. This translates into CASSGPGELTQYF.

This clone has more than one count but fewer than ten. The CDR3: CASRPYGTSSYEQYF. CDR3 bases: TGTGCCAGCCGTCCCTATGGGACGAGCTCCTACGAGCAGTACTTC. V gene TRBV7-8 combines with J gene TRBJ2-7; perhaps D is TRBD1 or TRBD2 (5 bases each). V was clipped by 8 bases and J by 0 bases, with 17 bases between them. The CDR3 loop spans 15 amino acids. Germline-derived CDR1 and CDR2 are SGHVS and FQNEAQ.

This clone qualifies as medium-sized. The chain links TRBV5-4 to TRBJ2-7, with TRBD1 matching over 8 bases. The CDR3 has 15 amino acids. Losses at the gene ends were 4 bases for V and 0 bases for J; bases not matched to a gene: 6. Germline V gene data show CDR1 as SGHNT and CDR2 as YYREEE (reference sequence). In DNA form, the CDR3 reads TGTGCCAGCAGCGACGGGGACAGGAACTCCTACGAGCAGTACTTC. Residues: CASSDGDRNSYEQYF. Combining the CDR3 with reference TRBV5-4 and TRBJ2-7 gives the whole variable domain ETGVTQSPTHLIKTRGQQVTLRCSSQSGHNTVSWYQQALGQGPQFIFQYYREEENGRGNFPPRFSGLQFPNYSSELNVNALELDDSALYLCASSDGDRNSYEQYFGPGTRLTVT.

This clone was seen a few times. A read error may account for a junction end that differs from germline. The CDR3 here is CASSLGLYTEAFF. The CDR3 nucleotides read TGTGCCAGCAGTTTAGGGTTATACACTGAAGCTTTCTTT. This sequence joins TRBV7-9 and TRBJ1-1; the D is unclear. The length of the CDR3 is 13 residues. Germline V gene lookup returns CDR1 SEHNR and CDR2 FQNEAQ (reference sequence).

This clone has a handful of counts. The sample holds other DNA sequences that translate to the same CDR3. The chain is built from TRBV7-9 and TRBJ2-7; D not certain. The V end was cut by 3 bases, the J end by 3 bases, with 3 bases between. Germline lookup yields CDR1 SEHNR and CDR2 FQNEAQ (reference sequence). The CDR3 is 11 residues long. The CDR3 DNA sequence: TGTGCCAGCAGCTTCAGCTACGAGCAGTACTTC. It is translated as CASSFSYEQYF.

The table lists this clone with a few counts. V usage is TRBV11-2 and J usage is TRBJ2-7, with D possibly being TRBD2 (5 bases). The CDR3 sequence is 15 residues long. The V end lost 4 bases, the J end lost 3 bases, and 16 bases lay between the germline ends. Germline V gene lookup returns CDR1 SGHAT and CDR2 FQNNGV. Here the CDR3 DNA reads TGTGCCAGCAGCTCCTACCCCGACGGAGGCTACGAGCAGTACTTC. It is translated as CASSSYPDGGYEQYF.

This clone counts as medium-sized. The chain carries TRBV19 and TRBJ2-1, with TRBD1 identical over 8 bases. The germline V gene has CDR1 LNHDA and CDR2 SQIVND (reference sequence). The J segment lost 2 bases and the V segment lost 6 bases, leaving 3 bases of the junction unmatched. This CDR3 is 14 amino acids long. CDR3 DNA sequence: TGTGCCAGTAGCCTACAGGGGGCCTACAATGAGCAGTTCTTC. Its protein is CASSLQGAYNEQFF.

In its sample, this clone was seen a few times. The CDR3 reads CASSPTSRYEQYF. The CDR3 nucleotides read TGTGCCAGCAGCCCGACTAGCCGCTACGAGCAGTACTTC. The chain combines TRBV11-2 with TRBJ2-7; TRBD2 matches 7 bases. Germline values: CDR1 SGHAT, CDR2 FQNNGV. This CDR3 is 13 amino acids long. With V trimmed by 5 bases and J by 3 bases, 4 bases remained unmatched.